What follows describes a single TCR beta chain. Its antigen is undetermined. Profiled with immunoSEQ multiplex PCR; TCRdb holds only in-frame clones, not every one. The sample shows about 27,000 clones, approximately 91% of them seen only once. The sample originates from a study of T cells in localized non-small cell lung cancer. The CDR3 length is 14 residues. V was cut by 1 base and J by 5 bases, with 11 bases left in between. Germline lookup yields CDR1 SGHTA and CDR2 FQGNSA. General study results and limits: Adjacent uninvolved lung tissue had the highest T cell clonality, exceeding tumor. Sequencing was restricted to one tumor region; therefore, heterogeneity remains possible. When the top 100 tumor clones were examined, a median approximately 59 of them also appeared in the adjacent lung, which was paired and uninvolved. Longer overall survival accompanied higher blood T cell density.

This clonotype was obtained from an older female donor with stage II squamous cell lung carcinoma. The rearrangement joins TRBV7-2 to TRBJ1-1, with D unclear. This specimen consisted of peripheral blood, obtained before any cancer treatment. The CDR3 coding sequence is TGTGCCAGCAGCTTAGTTAGGGCAGTGACTGAAGCTTTCTTT. Protein sequence: CASSLVRAVTEAFF. Variable domain in full (rest from reference TRBV7-2 and TRBJ1-1): GAGVSQSPSNKVTEKGKDVELRCDPISGHTALYWYRQSLGQGLEFLIYFQGNSAPDKSGLPSDRFSAERTGGSVSTLTIQRTQQEDSAVYLCASSLVRAVTEAFFGQGTRLTVV.